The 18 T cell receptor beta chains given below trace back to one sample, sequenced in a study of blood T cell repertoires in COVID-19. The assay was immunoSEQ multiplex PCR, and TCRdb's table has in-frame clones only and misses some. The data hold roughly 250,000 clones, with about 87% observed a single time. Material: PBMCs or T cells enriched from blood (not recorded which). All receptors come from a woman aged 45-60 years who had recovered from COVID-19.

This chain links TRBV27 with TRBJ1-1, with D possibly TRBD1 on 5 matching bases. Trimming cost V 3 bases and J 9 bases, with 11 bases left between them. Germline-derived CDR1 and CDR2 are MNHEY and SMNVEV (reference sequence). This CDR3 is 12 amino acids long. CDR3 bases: TGTGCCAGCAGTTTTTTGGGGGGGAAAGCTTTCTTT. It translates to CASSFLGGKAFF.

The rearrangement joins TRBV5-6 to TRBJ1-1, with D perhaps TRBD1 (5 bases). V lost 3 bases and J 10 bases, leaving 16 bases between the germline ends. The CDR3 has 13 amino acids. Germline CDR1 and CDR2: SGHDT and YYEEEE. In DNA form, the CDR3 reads TGTGCCAGCAGCTGGGGCAGGCGGGGATTAGCTTTCTTT. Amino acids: CASSWGRRGLAFF.

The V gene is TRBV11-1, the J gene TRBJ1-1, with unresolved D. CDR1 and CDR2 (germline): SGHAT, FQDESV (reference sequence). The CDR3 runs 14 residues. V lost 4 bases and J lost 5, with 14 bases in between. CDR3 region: CASSSSPFGTEAFF. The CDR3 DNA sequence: TGTGCCAGCAGCTCCTCCCCCTTCGGGACTGAAGCTTTCTTT.

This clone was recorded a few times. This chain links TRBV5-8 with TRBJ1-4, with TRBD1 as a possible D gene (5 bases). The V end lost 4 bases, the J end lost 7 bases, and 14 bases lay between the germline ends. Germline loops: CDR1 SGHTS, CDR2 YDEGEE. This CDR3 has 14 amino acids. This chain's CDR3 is CASSTPGWGEKLFF. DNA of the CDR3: TGTGCCAGCAGCACCCCAGGGTGGGGTGAAAAACTGTTTTTT.

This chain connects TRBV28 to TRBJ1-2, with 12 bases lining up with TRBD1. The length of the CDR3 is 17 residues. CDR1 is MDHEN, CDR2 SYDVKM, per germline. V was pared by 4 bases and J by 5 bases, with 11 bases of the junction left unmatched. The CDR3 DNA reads TGTGCCAGCAGTTCTCCTCCCGGGACAGGGGGCTGGTATGGCTACACCTTC. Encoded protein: CASSSPPGTGGWYGYTF.

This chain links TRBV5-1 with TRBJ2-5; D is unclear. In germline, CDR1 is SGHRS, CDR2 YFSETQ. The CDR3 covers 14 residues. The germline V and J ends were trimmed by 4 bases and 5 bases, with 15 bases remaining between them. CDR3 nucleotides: TGCGCCAGCAGCCGCGACTTAAATGGGGAGACCCAGTACTTC. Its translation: CASSRDLNGETQYF.

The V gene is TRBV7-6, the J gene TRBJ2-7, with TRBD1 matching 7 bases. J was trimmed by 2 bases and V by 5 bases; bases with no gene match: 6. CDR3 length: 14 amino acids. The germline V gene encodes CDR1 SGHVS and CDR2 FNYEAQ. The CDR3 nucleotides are TGTGCCAGCAGCACATCCACAGGGGCCTACGAGCAGTACTTC. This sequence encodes CASSTSTGAYEQYF.

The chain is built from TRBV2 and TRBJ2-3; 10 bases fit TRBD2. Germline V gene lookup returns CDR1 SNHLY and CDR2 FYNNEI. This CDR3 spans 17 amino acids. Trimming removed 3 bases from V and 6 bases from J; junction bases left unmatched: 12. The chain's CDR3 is CASSDFGSGRARDTQYF. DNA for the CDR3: TGTGCCAGCAGTGATTTCGGGAGCGGGAGGGCCCGGGATACGCAGTATTTT.

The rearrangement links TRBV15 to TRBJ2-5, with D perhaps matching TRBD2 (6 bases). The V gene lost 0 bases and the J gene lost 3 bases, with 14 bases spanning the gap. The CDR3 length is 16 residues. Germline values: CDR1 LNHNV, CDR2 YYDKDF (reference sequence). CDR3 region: CATSRDQQGGEETQYF. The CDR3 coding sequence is TGTGCCACCAGCAGAGATCAGCAGGGCGGGGAAGAGACCCAGTACTTC.

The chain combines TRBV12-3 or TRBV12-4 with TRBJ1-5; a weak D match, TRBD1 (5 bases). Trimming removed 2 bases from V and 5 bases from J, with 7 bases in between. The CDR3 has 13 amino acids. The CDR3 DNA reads TGTGCCAGCAGTTTACAGGGATATCAGCCCCAGCATTTT. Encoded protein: CASSLQGYQPQHF.

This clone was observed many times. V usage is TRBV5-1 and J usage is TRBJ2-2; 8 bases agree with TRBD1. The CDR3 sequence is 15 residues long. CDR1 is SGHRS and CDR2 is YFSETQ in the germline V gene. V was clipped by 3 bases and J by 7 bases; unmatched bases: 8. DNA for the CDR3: TGCGCCAGCAGCTCACCGGGACAGGAGGGCGGGGAGCTGTTTTTT. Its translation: CASSSPGQEGGELFF.

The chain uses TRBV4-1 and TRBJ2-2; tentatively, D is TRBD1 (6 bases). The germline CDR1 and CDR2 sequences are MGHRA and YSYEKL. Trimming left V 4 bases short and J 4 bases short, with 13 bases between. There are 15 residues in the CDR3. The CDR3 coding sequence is TGCGCCAGCAGCCCAAGAACCAGGGGCACCGGGGAGCTGTTTTTT. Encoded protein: CASSPRTRGTGELFF.

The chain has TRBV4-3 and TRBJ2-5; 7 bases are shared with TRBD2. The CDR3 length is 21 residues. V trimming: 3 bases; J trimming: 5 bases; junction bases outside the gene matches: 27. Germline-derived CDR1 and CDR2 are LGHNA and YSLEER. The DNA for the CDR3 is TGCGCCAGCAGCCATTATTTCCGGGCTAGCGGCCGGGAAAGCGAGGGGGAGACCCAGTACTTC. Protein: CASSHYFRASGRESEGETQYF.

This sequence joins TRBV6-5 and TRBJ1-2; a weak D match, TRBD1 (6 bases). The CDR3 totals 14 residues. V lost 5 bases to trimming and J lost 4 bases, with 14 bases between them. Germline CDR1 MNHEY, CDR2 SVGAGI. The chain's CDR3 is CASSNTGQGYGYTF. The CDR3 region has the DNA TGTGCCAGCAGTAATACAGGGCAGGGCTATGGCTACACCTTC.

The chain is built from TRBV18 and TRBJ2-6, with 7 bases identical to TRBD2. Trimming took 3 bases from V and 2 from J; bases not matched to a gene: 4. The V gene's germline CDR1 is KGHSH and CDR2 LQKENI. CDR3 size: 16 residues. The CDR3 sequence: CASSPPGRAGANVLTF. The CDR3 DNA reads TGTGCCAGCTCACCCCCGGGGAGGGCTGGGGCCAACGTCCTGACTTTC.

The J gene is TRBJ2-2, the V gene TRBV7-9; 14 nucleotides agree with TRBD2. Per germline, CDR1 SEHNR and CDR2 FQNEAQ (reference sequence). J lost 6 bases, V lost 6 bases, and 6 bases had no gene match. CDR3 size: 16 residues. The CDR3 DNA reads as TGTGCCAGCAGTAGACTAGCGGGAGGGCCATCCGGGGAGCTGTTTTTT. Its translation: CASSRLAGGPSGELFF.

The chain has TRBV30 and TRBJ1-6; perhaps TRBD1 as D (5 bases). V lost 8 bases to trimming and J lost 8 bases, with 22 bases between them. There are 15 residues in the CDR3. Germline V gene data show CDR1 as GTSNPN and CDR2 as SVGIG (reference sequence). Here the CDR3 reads CAGTSGSIVDSPLHF. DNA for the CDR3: TGTGCCGGAACGTCAGGGTCGATTGTTGATTCACCCCTCCACTTT.

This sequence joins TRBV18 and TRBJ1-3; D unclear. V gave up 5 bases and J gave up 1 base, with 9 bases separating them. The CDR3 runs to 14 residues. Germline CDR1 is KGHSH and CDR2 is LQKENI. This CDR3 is CASSSEGSGNTIYF. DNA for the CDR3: TGTGCCAGCTCAAGTGAGGGTTCTGGAAACACCATATATTTT.